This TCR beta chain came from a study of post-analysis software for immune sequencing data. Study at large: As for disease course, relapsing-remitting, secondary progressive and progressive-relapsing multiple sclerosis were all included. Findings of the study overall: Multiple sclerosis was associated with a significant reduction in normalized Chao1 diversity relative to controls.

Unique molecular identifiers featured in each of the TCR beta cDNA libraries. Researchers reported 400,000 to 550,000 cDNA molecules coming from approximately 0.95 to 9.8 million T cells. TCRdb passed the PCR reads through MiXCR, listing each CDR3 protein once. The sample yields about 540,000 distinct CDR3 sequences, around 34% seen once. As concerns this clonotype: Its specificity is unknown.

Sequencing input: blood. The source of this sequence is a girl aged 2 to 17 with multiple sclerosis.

DNA for the CDR3: TGTGCCACCAGCAGCGGGCTGGGGCCTCAGGGGACCCAGTACTTC. Its translation is CATSSGLGPQGTQYF. The chain combines TRBV15 with TRBJ2-5, with D tentatively TRBD1 (5 bases). The germline V and J ends were trimmed by 3 bases and 7 bases, with 18 bases remaining between them. The germline V gene encodes CDR1 LNHNV and CDR2 YYDKDF (reference sequence). This CDR3 contains 15 residues.